These T cell receptor beta chains were read from a single sample in a study of T-cell reconstitution after alpha-beta-depleted transplantation in children. MiXCR, applied by TCRdb to the PCR reads, yields one record per CDR3 protein. The repertoire holds 500,000 or so distinct CDR3 sequences, roughly 33% seen once, with 2% to 2.5% in the top ten. The sequencing here drew on PBMCs from the stem cell graft donor, taken from the stem cell graft. Receptors originate from a human donor who donated a stem cell graft to a child with aplastic anemia. The CDR3 runs from the conserved cysteine through the conserved F or W. D genes are given only for firm matches. Only some rows state a clone size, as once, few, many or a class for expanded clones.

j_gene | d_gene | v_gene | abundance | CDR3aa | CDR3nt
TRBJ2-1 | TRBD2 | TRBV20-1 | few | CSARETGGINEQFF | TGCAGTGCTAGAGAAACGGGAGGAATCAATGAGCAGTTCTTC
TRBJ2-7 | TRBD1 | TRBV14 | NA | CASSQLGQGGYEQYF | TGTGCCAGCAGCCAACTCGGACAGGGGGGCTACGAGCAGTACTTC
TRBJ1-4 | NA | TRBV18 | few | CASSQRPTDSQWSGKLFF | TGTGCCAGCTCACAGCGGCCTACGGACAGCCAATGGAGTGGAAAACTGTTTTTT
TRBJ1-4 | NA | TRBV25-1 | NA | CASSLRGGSINEKLFF | TGTGCCAGCAGTCTGCGAGGGGGGTCCATTAATGAAAAACTGTTTTTT
TRBJ1-1 | NA | TRBV12-3/TRBV12-4 | few | CASSLSRVGEAFF | TGTGCCAGCAGTTTGTCACGGGTCGGTGAAGCTTTCTTT
TRBJ1-1 | NA | TRBV10-3 | few | CAISRDLAEAFF | TGTGCCATCAGTAGGGACCTGGCTGAAGCTTTCTTT
TRBJ1-1 | NA | TRBV12-3/TRBV12-4 | NA | CASTVIGVGTEAFF | TGTGCCAGCACCGTCATTGGGGTGGGCACTGAAGCTTTCTTT
TRBJ2-1 | NA | TRBV29-1 | once | CSVEAGAGGNEQFF | TGCAGCGTTGAAGCTGGTGCAGGAGGGAATGAGCAGTTCTTC
TRBJ2-3 | NA | TRBV12-3/TRBV12-4 | few | CASSFTGGTDTQYF | TGTGCCAGCAGTTTCACCGGAGGGACAGATACGCAGTATTTT
TRBJ1-3 | NA | TRBV12-3/TRBV12-4 | NA | CASSPPDWGNTIYF | TGTGCCAGCAGCCCTCCGGACTGGGGAAACACCATATATTTT
TRBJ1-1 | NA | TRBV13 | NA | CASSSDLLNTEAFF | TGTGCCAGCAGCTCGGACCTGCTAAACACTGAAGCTTTCTTT
TRBJ1-1 | NA | TRBV6-5 | few | CASSYSRGGQAFF | TGTGCCAGCAGTTACTCGAGAGGGGGGCAGGCTTTCTTT
TRBJ2-5 | TRBD1 | TRBV20-1 | few | CSAPTGEETQYF | TGCAGTGCTCCGACAGGGGAAGAGACCCAGTACTTC
TRBJ1-4 | NA | TRBV19 | NA | CASSLSPGLYGEKLFF | TGTGCCAGTAGCCTGAGTCCGGGCCTCTACGGTGAAAAACTGTTTTTT
TRBJ2-5 | NA | TRBV29-1 | few | CSVVWADQETQYF | TGCAGCGTTGTTTGGGCAGACCAAGAGACCCAGTACTTC
TRBJ1-1 | NA | TRBV7-2 | NA | CASSSTTKNTEAFF | TGTGCCAGCAGCTCCACAACAAAGAACACTGAAGCTTTCTTT
TRBJ1-6 | NA | TRBV5-6 | NA | CASSFGGASPLHF | TGTGCCAGCAGCTTCGGGGGGGCTTCACCCCTCCACTTT
TRBJ2-5 | NA | TRBV6-1 | few | CASRDGRRDPYF | TGTGCCAGCAGAGATGGGAGGAGAGACCCCTACTTC
TRBJ2-1 | NA | TRBV30 | few | CAWSVQDNEQFF | TGTGCCTGGAGTGTACAAGACAATGAGCAGTTCTTC
TRBJ2-5 | NA | TRBV7-9 | few | CASSFADTGRETQYF | TGTGCCAGCAGCTTTGCCGATACAGGGCGGGAGACCCAGTACTTC
TRBJ2-3 | NA | TRBV12-3/TRBV12-4 | NA | CASSFSSATGEYF | TGTGCCAGCAGTTTTTCTAGCGCCACCGGGGAGTATTTT
TRBJ1-2 | NA | TRBV7-2 | few | CASSAPQVSGYTF | TGTGCCAGCAGCGCCCCACAGGTATCCGGCTACACCTTC
TRBJ1-2 | NA | TRBV7-2 | few | CASSTFYGYTF | TGTGCCAGCAGCACGTTCTATGGCTACACCTTC
TRBJ2-7 | TRBD2 | TRBV27 | NA | CASSLSGTPREQYF | TGTGCCAGCAGTTTAAGCGGGACCCCTCGCGAGCAGTACTTC
TRBJ2-5 | TRBD1 | TRBV20-1 | NA | CSAGDRGQETQYF | TGCAGTGCTGGGGACAGGGGGCAAGAGACCCAGTACTTC
TRBJ2-2 | TRBD1 | TRBV18 | NA | CASRTGTDTGELFF | TGTGCCAGCCGGACAGGGACAGACACCGGGGAGCTGTTTTTT
TRBJ1-2 | NA | TRBV27 | NA | CASRPGGNYGYTF | TGTGCCAGCAGGCCAGGAGGGAACTATGGCTACACCTTC
TRBJ2-5 | TRBD2 | TRBV20-1 | few | CSARGRGLAGLVQETQYF | TGCAGTGCAAGGGGGAGGGGACTAGCGGGATTGGTCCAAGAGACCCAGTACTTC
TRBJ2-5 | NA | TRBV7-6 | NA | CASSTLQETQYF | TGTGCCAGCAGCACCCTCCAAGAGACCCAGTACTTC
TRBJ2-7 | NA | TRBV6-2/TRBV6-3 | few | CASSYRLSYEQYF | TGTGCCAGCAGTTACCGGCTCTCCTACGAGCAGTACTTC
TRBJ2-1 | NA | TRBV18 | NA | CASSRAQGKYNEQFF | TGTGCCAGCTCACGAGCACAGGGAAAATACAATGAGCAGTTCTTC